Given below is one TCR beta chain in context. Measured with immunoSEQ multiplex PCR; TCRdb has only the in-frame clones, and not every one. The data show around 280,000 clones, approximately 86% seen once. The sample comes from a study of blood T cell repertoires in COVID-19. Across the whole study: The analysed material was cDNA or gDNA that came from T cells, B-cell-depleted T cells, or PBMCs.

V was cut by 1 base and J by 0 bases, with 8 bases left in between. This CDR3 has 14 amino acids. Germline assignment: CDR1 SGHRS and CDR2 YFSETQ. The sequenced sample consisted of peripheral blood. This TCR came from a young woman who had recovered from COVID-19. The J gene is TRBJ2-7, the V gene TRBV5-1; weak D call: TRBD1 (5 bases). The CDR3 region has the DNA TGCGCCAGCAGCTTGACAGGTCCCTCCTACGAGCAGTACTTC. It encodes CASSLTGPSYEQYF.